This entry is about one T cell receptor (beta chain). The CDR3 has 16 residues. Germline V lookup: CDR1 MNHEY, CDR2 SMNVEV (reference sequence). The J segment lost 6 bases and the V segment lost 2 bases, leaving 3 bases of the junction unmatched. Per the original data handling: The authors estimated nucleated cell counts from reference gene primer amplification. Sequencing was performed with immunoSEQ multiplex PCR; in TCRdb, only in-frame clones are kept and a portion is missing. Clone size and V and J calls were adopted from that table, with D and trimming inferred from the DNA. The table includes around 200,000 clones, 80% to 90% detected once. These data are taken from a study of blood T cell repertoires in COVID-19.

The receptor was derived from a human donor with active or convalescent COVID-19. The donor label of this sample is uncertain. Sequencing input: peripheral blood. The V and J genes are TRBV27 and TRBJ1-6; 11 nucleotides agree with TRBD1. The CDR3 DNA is TGTGCCAGCAGTTTAGGAGGGACAGGGGGTAATTCACCCCTCCACTTT. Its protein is CASSLGGTGGNSPLHF.